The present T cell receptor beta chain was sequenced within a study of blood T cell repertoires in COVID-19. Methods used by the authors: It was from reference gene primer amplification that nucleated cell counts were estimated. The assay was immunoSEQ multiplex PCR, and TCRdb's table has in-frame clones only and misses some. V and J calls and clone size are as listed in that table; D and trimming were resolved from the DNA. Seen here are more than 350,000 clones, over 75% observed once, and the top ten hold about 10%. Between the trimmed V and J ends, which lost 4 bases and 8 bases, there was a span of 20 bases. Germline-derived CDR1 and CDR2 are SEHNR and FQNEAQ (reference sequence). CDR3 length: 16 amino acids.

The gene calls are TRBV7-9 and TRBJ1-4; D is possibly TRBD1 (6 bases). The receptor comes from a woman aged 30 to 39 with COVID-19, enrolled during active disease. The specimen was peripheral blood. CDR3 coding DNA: TGTGCCAGCAGCTCCATGAGGGGGAAAGTGGGCGAAAAACTGTTTTTT. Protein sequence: CASSSMRGKVGEKLFF.